A selection of T cell receptor beta chains follows, all from one sample in a study of blood T cell repertoires in COVID-19. Sequencing used immunoSEQ multiplex PCR; TCRdb keeps in-frame clones, though not all of them. Here the sample spans some 270,000 clones, 88% being singletons. Sequencing was carried out using PBMCs or T cells enriched from blood (not recorded which). These TCRs come from a woman in her thirties or forties who had been exposed to COVID-19. Each CDR3 is given with its conserved first and last residue. The order of the fields is clone size, V gene, J gene, D gene, CDR3 protein, CDR3 DNA. D genes are given only for firm matches. Size values are once, few and many counts, or a class for expanded clones, and some rows have none.

>-|TRBV27|TRBJ1-2|-
CASSLRQGSGYGYTF
TGTGCCAGCAGTTTAAGGCAGGGTTCGGGCTATGGCTACACCTTC
>once|TRBV10-3|TRBJ2-1|-
CAISEAGEQFF
TGTGCCATCAGTGAGGCAGGGGAGCAGTTCTTC
>-|TRBV6-5|TRBJ1-2|TRBD1
CASSYWAGGNYGYTF
TGTGCCAGCAGTTACTGGGCAGGGGGCAACTATGGCTACACCTTC
>once|TRBV5-6|TRBJ1-6|TRBD1
CASSLRTGGSVSPLHF
TGTGCCAGCAGCTTGCGGACAGGGGGATCAGTTTCACCCCTCCACTTT
>-|TRBV5-5|TRBJ1-4|TRBD1
CASSLAGGTNEKLFF
TGTGCCAGCAGCTTGGCAGGGGGAACTAATGAAAAACTGTTTTTT
>-|TRBV3-1/TRBV3-2|TRBJ1-1|-
CASSQGSGAEAFF
TGTGCCAGCAGCCAGGGGTCAGGGGCTGAAGCTTTCTTT
>-|TRBV2|TRBJ2-2|TRBD2
CASNQGGGRTGELFF
TGTGCCAGCAACCAGGGCGGCGGGAGGACCGGGGAGCTGTTTTTT
>-|TRBV19|TRBJ1-6|-
CASSNRLDGYSPLHF
TGTGCCAGTAGTAACCGACTCGACGGCTATTCACCCCTCCACTTT
>-|TRBV29-1|TRBJ2-1|TRBD2
CSGTPRTSSYNEQFF
TGCAGCGGAACACCTAGGACTAGCTCCTACAATGAGCAGTTCTTC
>-|TRBV27|TRBJ2-7|TRBD2
CASSLVWGGESYEQYF
TGTGCCAGCAGTTTAGTCTGGGGGGGAGAATCCTACGAGCAGTACTTC
>-|TRBV11-3|TRBJ2-1|TRBD2
CASSLAGTILTHSYNEQFF
TGTGCCAGCAGCTTAGCTGGGACTATCCTTACACACTCCTACAATGAGCAGTTCTTC
>-|TRBV25-1|TRBJ2-3|-
CASSELGSTDTQYF
TGTGCCAGCAGTGAATTGGGCAGCACAGATACGCAGTATTTT
>-|TRBV9|TRBJ2-3|TRBD2
CASSGSGAGRDTQYF
TGTGCCAGCAGCGGCTCAGGAGCGGGGAGAGATACGCAGTATTTT
>-|TRBV4-3|TRBJ1-2|-
CASSLSITDSFNYGYTF
TGCGCCAGCAGCCTTAGCATCACGGACAGTTTTAACTATGGCTACACCTTC
>-|TRBV30|TRBJ1-4|-
CAWAGEKLFF
TGTGCCTGGGCCGGGGAAAAACTGTTTTTT
>-|TRBV6-1|TRBJ1-5|TRBD1
CASSATGTGGGNQPQHF
TGTGCCAGCAGTGCTACCGGGACAGGGGGCGGCAATCAGCCCCAGCATTTT
>-|TRBV28|TRBJ2-1|TRBD2
CASSLTSGAYNEQFF
TGTGCCAGCAGTCTGACTAGCGGGGCCTACAATGAGCAGTTCTTC
>-|TRBV27|TRBJ2-3|-
CASSSLSGVHTDTQYF
TGTGCCAGCAGTTCCCTGTCGGGTGTCCACACAGATACGCAGTATTTT
>-|TRBV5-1|TRBJ1-5|-
CASSLAGAGGQPQHF
TGCGCCAGCAGCTTGGCGGGGGCGGGGGGACAGCCCCAGCATTTT
>once|TRBV4-3|TRBJ2-1|-
CASSQGVQSYNEQFF
TGCGCCAGCAGCCAAGGCGTACAGTCCTACAATGAGCAGTTCTTC
>once|TRBV5-1|TRBJ1-5|-
CASSLEQNQPQHF
TGCGCCAGCAGCTTGGAACAGAATCAGCCCCAGCATTTT
>-|TRBV27|TRBJ2-7|TRBD2
CASSSVAGGVYEQYF
TGTGCCAGCAGTTCCGTAGCGGGGGGTGTTTACGAGCAGTACTTC
>-|TRBV30|TRBJ1-6|-
CAWTSLRSVGGSYNSPLHF
TGTGCCTGGACTTCGTTACGGTCCGTGGGGGGATCCTATAATTCACCCCTCCACTTT
>-|TRBV2|TRBJ1-2|-
CASSPGLWVAYGYTF
TGTGCCAGCAGTCCCGGACTGTGGGTGGCTTATGGCTACACCTTC
>once|TRBV7-8|TRBJ1-2|-
CATKAGEFFGYTF
TGTGCCACCAAGGCTGGGGAGTTTTTTGGCTACACCTTC
>-|TRBV10-1|TRBJ1-4|-
CARTTGYCATNEKLFF
TGCGCCAGGACAACAGGTTATTGTGCAACTAATGAAAAACTGTTTTTT
>-|TRBV7-9|TRBJ2-1|TRBD2
CASSTGTSGSSYNEQFF
TGTGCCAGCAGCACCGGGACTAGCGGTAGCTCCTACAATGAGCAGTTCTTC
>-|TRBV5-1|TRBJ1-1|-
CASSLTVLRGVGTEAFF
TGTGCCAGCAGCTTGACCGTCCTGCGGGGGGTGGGCACTGAAGCTTTCTTT
>-|TRBV30|TRBJ1-5|-
CAWTGSGGNQPQHF
TGTGCCTGGACTGGTAGCGGAGGCAATCAGCCCCAGCATTTT
>-|TRBV4-3|TRBJ2-3|-
CASSQETGAGADTQYF
TGCGCCAGCAGCCAAGAAACCGGGGCAGGGGCAGATACGCAGTATTTT
>-|TRBV11-3|TRBJ1-1|-
CASSPGGLQNTEAFF
TGTGCCAGCAGCCCAGGTGGACTGCAGAACACTGAAGCTTTCTTT
>-|TRBV4-2|TRBJ2-3|TRBD1
CASSQDLGRGRRDTQYF
TGTGCCAGCAGCCAAGATCTTGGCAGGGGGCGGAGAGATACGCAGTATTTT
>-|TRBV27|TRBJ1-2|-
CASSLAGSSANYGYTF
TGTGCCAGCAGTTTAGCGGGGAGCTCAGCTAACTATGGCTACACCTTC
>-|TRBV19|TRBJ1-2|-
CASSIPHEGYTF
TGTGCCAGTAGTATCCCCCACGAGGGCTACACCTTC
>-|TRBV18|TRBJ2-1|TRBD2
CASSNASGSYNEQFF
TGTGCCAGCTCAAACGCTAGCGGGTCCTACAATGAGCAGTTCTTC
>-|TRBV7-9|TRBJ1-2|TRBD1
CASSLGGQGSYGYTF
TGTGCCAGCAGCTTAGGGGGACAGGGGTCCTATGGCTACACCTTC
>-|TRBV19|TRBJ2-5|TRBD1
CASSMTGVRQETQYF
TGTGCCAGTAGCATGACAGGGGTACGGCAAGAGACCCAGTACTTC
>-|TRBV5-1|TRBJ1-3|-
CASSFQITGTGNTIYF
TGTGCCAGCAGCTTTCAAATCACAGGGACTGGAAACACCATATATTTT
>-|TRBV7-8|TRBJ1-5|-
CASSTHPGVRNQPQHF
TGTGCCAGCAGCACCCACCCGGGGGTCCGCAATCAGCCCCAGCATTTT
>-|TRBV5-8|TRBJ1-1|TRBD1
CASSFLSVGRTGREAFF
TGTGCCAGCAGCTTTTTAAGCGTAGGGAGGACAGGCCGAGAAGCTTTCTTT
>-|TRBV7-2|TRBJ2-7|TRBD1
CASSYFGTGVFYEQYF
TGTGCCAGCAGCTACTTTGGGACAGGGGTTTTCTACGAGCAGTACTTC
>-|TRBV7-3|TRBJ1-6|-
CASSLLANSPLHF
TGTGCCAGCAGCTTGTTGGCTAATTCACCCCTCCACTTT